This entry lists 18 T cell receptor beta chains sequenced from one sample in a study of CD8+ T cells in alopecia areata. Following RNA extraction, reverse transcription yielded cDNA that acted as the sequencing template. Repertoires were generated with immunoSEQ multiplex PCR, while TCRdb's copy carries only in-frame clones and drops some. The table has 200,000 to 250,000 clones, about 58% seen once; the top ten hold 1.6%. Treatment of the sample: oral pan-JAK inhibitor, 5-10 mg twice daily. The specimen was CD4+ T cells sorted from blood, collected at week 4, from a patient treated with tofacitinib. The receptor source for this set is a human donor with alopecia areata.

CDR3 nucleotide sequence: TGCGCCAGCAGCCAAGAGGTAGTTCGGACGCCGGCCCTGTACGAGCAGTACTTC. This translates into CASSQEVVRTPALYEQYF. This rearrangement joins TRBV4-3 to TRBJ2-7, with unresolved D. V was shortened by 0 bases and J by 4 bases, with 22 bases between the two germline ends. CDR1 is LGHNA, CDR2 YSLEER, per germline. This CDR3 comprises 18 residues.

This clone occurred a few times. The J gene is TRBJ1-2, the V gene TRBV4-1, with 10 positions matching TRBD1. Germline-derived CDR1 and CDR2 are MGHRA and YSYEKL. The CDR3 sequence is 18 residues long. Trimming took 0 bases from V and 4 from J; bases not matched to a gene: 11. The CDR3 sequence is CASSQEGTGVGVSYGYTF. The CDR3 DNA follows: TGCGCCAGCAGCCAAGAGGGGACAGGGGTCGGGGTTAGCTATGGCTACACCTTC.

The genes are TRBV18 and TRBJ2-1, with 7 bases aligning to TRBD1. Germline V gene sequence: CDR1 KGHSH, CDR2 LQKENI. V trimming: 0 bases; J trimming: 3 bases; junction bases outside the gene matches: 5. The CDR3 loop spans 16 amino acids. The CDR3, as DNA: TGTGCCAGCTCACCACCTGGGACAGCCGACTACAATGAGCAGTTCTTC. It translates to CASSPPGTADYNEQFF.

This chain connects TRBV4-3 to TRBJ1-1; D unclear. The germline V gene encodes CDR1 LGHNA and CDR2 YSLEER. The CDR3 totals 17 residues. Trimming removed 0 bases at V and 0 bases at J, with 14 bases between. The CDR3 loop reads CASSQDARASMNTEAFF. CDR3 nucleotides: TGCGCCAGCAGCCAAGATGCGAGGGCCTCTATGAACACTGAAGCTTTCTTT.

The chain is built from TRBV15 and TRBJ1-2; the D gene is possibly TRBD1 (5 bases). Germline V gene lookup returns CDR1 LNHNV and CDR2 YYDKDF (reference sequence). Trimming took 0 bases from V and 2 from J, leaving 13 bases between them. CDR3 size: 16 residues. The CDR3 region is CATSRDLAGMNYGYTF. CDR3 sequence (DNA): TGTGCCACCAGCAGAGATCTCGCAGGGATGAACTATGGCTACACCTTC.

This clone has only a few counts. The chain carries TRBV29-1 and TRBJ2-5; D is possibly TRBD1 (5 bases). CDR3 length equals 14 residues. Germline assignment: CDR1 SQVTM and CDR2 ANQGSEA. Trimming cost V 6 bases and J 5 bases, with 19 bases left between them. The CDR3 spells CSVGLQGFWETQYF. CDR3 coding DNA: TGCAGCGTCGGCCTTCAGGGATTTTGGGAGACCCAGTACTTC.

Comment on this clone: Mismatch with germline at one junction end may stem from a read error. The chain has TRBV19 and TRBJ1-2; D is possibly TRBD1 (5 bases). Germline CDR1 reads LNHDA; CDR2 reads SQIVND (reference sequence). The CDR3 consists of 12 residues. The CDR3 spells CASSSPGRGSTF. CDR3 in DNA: TGTGCCAGTAGTTCTCCCGGACGGGGCTCCACCTTC.

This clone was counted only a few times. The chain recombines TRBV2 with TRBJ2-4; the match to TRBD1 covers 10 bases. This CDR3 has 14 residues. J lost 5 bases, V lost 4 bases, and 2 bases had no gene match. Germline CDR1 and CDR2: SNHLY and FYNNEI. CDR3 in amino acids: CASSGGTGENIQYF. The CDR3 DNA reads TGTGCCAGCAGTGGGGGGACAGGGGAAAACATTCAGTACTTC. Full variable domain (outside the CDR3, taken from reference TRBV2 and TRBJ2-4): EPEVTQTPSHQVTQMGQEVILRCVPISNHLYFYWYRQILGQKVEFLVSFYNNEISEKSEIFDDQFSVERPDGSNFTLKIRSTKLEDSAMYFCASSGGTGENIQYFGAGTRLSVL.

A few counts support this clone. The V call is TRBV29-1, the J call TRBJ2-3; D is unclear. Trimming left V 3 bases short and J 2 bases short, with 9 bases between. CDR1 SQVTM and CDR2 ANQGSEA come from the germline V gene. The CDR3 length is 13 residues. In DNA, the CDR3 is TGCAGCGTTGAGCAACAGCCCACAGATACGCAGTATTTT. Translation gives CSVEQQPTDTQYF.

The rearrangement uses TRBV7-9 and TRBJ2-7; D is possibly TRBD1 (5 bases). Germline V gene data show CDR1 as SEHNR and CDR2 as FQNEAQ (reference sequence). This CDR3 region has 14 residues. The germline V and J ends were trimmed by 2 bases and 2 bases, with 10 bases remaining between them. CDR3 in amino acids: CASSLQGPTYEQYF. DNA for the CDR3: TGTGCCAGCAGCTTACAGGGCCCGACCTACGAGCAGTACTTC.

The CDR3 nucleotides are TGTGCTAGTGGTTTGGTACAACCGGGACAAGAGACCCAGTACTTC. It specifies CASGLVQPGQETQYF. V and J are TRBV12-5 and TRBJ2-5; D perhaps matches TRBD2 (5 bases). The CDR3 has 15 amino acids. The germline V gene encodes CDR1 LGHNT and CDR2 FRNRAP. The V end was cut by 0 bases, the J end by 2 bases, with 10 bases between.

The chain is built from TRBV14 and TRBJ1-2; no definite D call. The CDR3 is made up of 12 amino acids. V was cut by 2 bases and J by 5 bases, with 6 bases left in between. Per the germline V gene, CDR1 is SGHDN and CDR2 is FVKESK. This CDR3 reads CASSQSEYGYTF. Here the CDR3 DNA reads TGTGCCAGCAGCCAATCGGAGTATGGCTACACCTTC.

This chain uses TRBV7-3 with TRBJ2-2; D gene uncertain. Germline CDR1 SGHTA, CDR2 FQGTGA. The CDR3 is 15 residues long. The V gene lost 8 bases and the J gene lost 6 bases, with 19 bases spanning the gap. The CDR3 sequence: CASGPDNAQSGELFF. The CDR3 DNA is TGTGCCAGCGGACCCGACAATGCCCAGTCCGGGGAGCTGTTTTTT.

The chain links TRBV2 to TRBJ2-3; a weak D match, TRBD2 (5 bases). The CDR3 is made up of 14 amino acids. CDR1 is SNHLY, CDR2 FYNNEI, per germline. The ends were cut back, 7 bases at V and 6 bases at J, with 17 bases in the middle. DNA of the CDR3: TGTGCCAGCACCAGAGGGCTAGCTGGCGATACGCAGTATTTT. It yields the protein CASTRGLAGDTQYF.

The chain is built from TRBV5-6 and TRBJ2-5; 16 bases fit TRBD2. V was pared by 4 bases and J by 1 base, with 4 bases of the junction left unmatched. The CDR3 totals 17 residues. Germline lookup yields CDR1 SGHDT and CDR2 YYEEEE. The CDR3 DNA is TGTGCCAGCAGCACCGGGACTAGCGGGGGGGCCCAAGAGACCCAGTACTTC. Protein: CASSTGTSGGAQETQYF.

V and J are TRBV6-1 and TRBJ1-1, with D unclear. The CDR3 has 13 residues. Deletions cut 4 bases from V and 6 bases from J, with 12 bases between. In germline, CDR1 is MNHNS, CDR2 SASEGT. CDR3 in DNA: TGTGCCAGCAGTGCTTGGGTTGTCGCTGAAGCTTTCTTT. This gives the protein CASSAWVVAEAFF.

The CDR3 sequence is CASSALAGGQSEQFF. The CDR3 DNA sequence: TGTGCCAGCAGTGCCCTAGCGGGGGGGCAAAGTGAGCAGTTCTTC. This sequence joins TRBV6-4 and TRBJ2-1, with TRBD2 identical over 12 bases. The CDR3 consists of 15 residues. V dropped 4 bases and J dropped 9; count of bases not matched to a gene: 7. Germline V gives CDR1 MRHNA, CDR2 SNTAGT.

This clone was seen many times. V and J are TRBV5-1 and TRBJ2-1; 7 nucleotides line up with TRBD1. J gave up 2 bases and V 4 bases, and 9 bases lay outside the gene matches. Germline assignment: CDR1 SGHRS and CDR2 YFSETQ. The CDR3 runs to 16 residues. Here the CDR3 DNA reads TGCGCCAGCAGCACCGAACAGGGGATGGCCTACAATGAGCAGTTCTTC. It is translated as CASSTEQGMAYNEQFF.